Following are 24 T cell receptor beta chains from one sample sequenced in a study of siplizumab effects on memory and regulatory T cells. Clones were sequenced by immunoSEQ multiplex PCR, and TCRdb holds only the in-frame ones, with some missing. Of tens of thousands of clones in the sample, roughly 87% were seen once. Sequenced sample: Tregs sorted from blood. These receptors all come from a human donor in good health.

This clone was counted a single time. This rearrangement joins TRBV19 to TRBJ1-2; D gene unclear. There are 16 residues in the CDR3. The V gene's germline CDR1 is LNHDA and CDR2 SQIVND (reference sequence). V was shortened by 8 bases and J by 0 bases, with 19 bases between the two germline ends. CDR3 in amino acids: CASHHKLTLANYGYTF. The CDR3 bases are TGTGCCAGTCACCATAAACTGACCCTAGCTAACTATGGCTACACCTTC.

The genes are TRBV27 and TRBJ1-5, with 9 nucleotides matching TRBD1. Germline values: CDR1 MNHEY, CDR2 SMNVEV (reference sequence). The CDR3 has 15 residues. The J segment lost 0 bases and the V segment lost 6 bases, leaving 3 bases of the junction unmatched. CDR3 coding DNA: TGTGCCAGCAGCAAGGACAGGGGTAGCAATCAGCCCCAGCATTTT. This encodes CASSKDRGSNQPQHF.

The rearrangement uses TRBV5-1 and TRBJ2-6; D gene ambiguous. From germline, CDR1 is SGHRS and CDR2 YFSETQ. The CDR3 has 14 residues. The V end lost 4 bases, the J end lost 0 bases, and 5 bases lay between the germline ends. The CDR3 sequence: CASSDLSGANVLTF. In nucleotides, the CDR3 is TGCGCCAGCAGCGACCTCTCTGGGGCCAACGTCCTGACTTTC.

The chain has TRBV7-9 and TRBJ1-1; D not certain. The CDR3 sequence is 13 residues long. V lost 5 bases, J lost 2 bases, and 9 bases lay in between. Germline V gives CDR1 SEHNR, CDR2 FQNEAQ (reference sequence). CDR3 region: CASSRTLNTEAFF. DNA for the CDR3: TGTGCCAGCAGCCGCACCCTTAACACTGAAGCTTTCTTT.

The chain has TRBV2 and TRBJ2-1; D gene uncertain. The germline V gene encodes CDR1 SNHLY and CDR2 FYNNEI. With 5 bases removed from V and 2 bases from J, the gap between germline ends came to 7 bases. The CDR3 loop spans 13 amino acids. CDR3 DNA: TGTGCCAGCAGTCTTGGGACCTACAATGAGCAGTTCTTC. Translated, it gives CASSLGTYNEQFF.

The rearrangement links TRBV27 to TRBJ1-4; D perhaps matches TRBD1 (5 bases). The ends were cut back, 4 bases at V and 3 bases at J, with 12 bases in the middle. Germline V gene sequence: CDR1 MNHEY, CDR2 SMNVEV (reference sequence). The CDR3 loop spans 15 amino acids. CDR3 in amino acids: CASSYRPGANEKLFF. The DNA of the CDR3 is TGTGCCAGCAGTTACCGACCGGGGGCTAATGAAAAACTGTTTTTT.

This chain links TRBV4-1 with TRBJ1-6; D gene unclear. The CDR3 totals 15 residues. CDR1 and CDR2 from the germline V gene are MGHRA and YSYEKL. V was clipped by 2 bases and J by 10 bases, with 15 bases between them. The CDR3 sequence is CASSQQRYGESPLHF. The CDR3 DNA sequence: TGCGCCAGCAGCCAACAGCGGTATGGGGAGTCACCCCTCCACTTT.

V is TRBV30 and J is TRBJ1-4; D is unresolved. Trimming left V 1 base short and J 12 bases short, with 15 bases between. Germline loops: CDR1 GTSNPN, CDR2 SVGIG (reference sequence). The CDR3 contains 13 residues. As DNA, the CDR3 is TGTGCCTGGAGTGGACGGTCCAACGCGCAACTGTTTTTT. Translated: CAWSGRSNAQLFF.

The chain joins TRBV29-1 to TRBJ2-1; D unresolved. The CDR3 loop spans 10 amino acids. Per germline, CDR1 SQVTM and CDR2 ANQGSEA. V was cut by 4 bases and J by 5 bases, with 3 bases left in between. CDR3 sequence reads: CSVAHNEQFF. In DNA form, the CDR3 reads TGCAGCGTTGCCCACAATGAGCAGTTCTTC.

This clone is a singleton in its sample. The chain employs TRBV27 and TRBJ2-5, with D perhaps matching TRBD1 (5 bases). From germline, CDR1 is MNHEY and CDR2 SMNVEV (reference sequence). The CDR3 has 12 residues. V lost 9 bases and J lost 5, with 13 bases in between. CDR3 in DNA: TGTGCCAGGGGGCCGCTGGGGGAGACCCAGTACTTC. Amino acid sequence: CARGPLGETQYF.

The genes are TRBV4-1 and TRBJ1-3; 8 nucleotides agree with TRBD1. With 4 bases clipped from V and 4 bases from J, the junction kept 9 bases outside the gene matches. CDR3 length: 16 amino acids. Germline V lookup: CDR1 MGHRA, CDR2 YSYEKL. The CDR3 DNA reads TGCGCCAGCAGCCCCTCCTCAGGGGGCCCAGGAAACACCATATATTTT. This translates into CASSPSSGGPGNTIYF.

The rearrangement uses TRBV2 and TRBJ2-5; 8 nucleotides agree with TRBD2. Trimming at V came to 8 bases and at J to 2 bases, leaving 16 bases not matched to a gene. From germline, CDR1 is SNHLY and CDR2 FYNNEI. The CDR3 covers 17 residues. The CDR3 sequence: CASAFGGVGGRQETQYF. In DNA, the CDR3 is TGTGCCAGCGCATTCGGGGGGGTCGGGGGACGTCAAGAGACCCAGTACTTC.

The chain employs TRBV4-3 and TRBJ2-4; D gene unclear. The CDR3 length is 18 residues. Per the germline V gene, CDR1 is LGHNA and CDR2 is YSLEER. Trimming stripped 0 bases from V and 0 bases from J, with 15 bases between. The CDR3 loop reads CASSQELYRVLAKNIQYF. The CDR3 DNA is TGCGCCAGCAGCCAAGAACTTTACCGTGTACTAGCCAAAAACATTCAGTACTTC.

The chain carries TRBV5-1 and TRBJ2-3; 11 nucleotides line up with TRBD2. J lost 5 bases, V lost 4 bases, and 3 bases had no gene match. The V gene's germline CDR1 is SGHRS and CDR2 YFSETQ. This CDR3 contains 14 residues. The CDR3 region has the DNA TGCGCCAGCAGCCTGGGGACTAGCGGAGATACGCAGTATTTT. This gives the protein CASSLGTSGDTQYF. The variable domain in full, completed from reference TRBV5-1 and TRBJ2-3, reads KAGVTQTPRYLIKTRGQQVTLSCSPISGHRSVSWYQQTPGQGLQFLFEYFSETQRNKGNFPGRFSGRQFSNSRSEMNVSTLELGDSALYLCASSLGTSGDTQYFGPGTRLTVL.

This clone occurred a few times. V gene TRBV9 combines with J gene TRBJ1-1, with D perhaps TRBD1 (6 bases). The CDR3 spans 16 residues. The germline CDR1 and CDR2 sequences are SGDLS and YYNGEE. Between the trimmed V and J ends, which lost 5 bases and 0 bases, there was a span of 17 bases. CDR3 loop: CASSLLWGGLNTEAFF. The CDR3 coding sequence is TGTGCCAGCAGTCTCCTCTGGGGGGGGCTGAACACTGAAGCTTTCTTT.

The chain is built from TRBV2 and TRBJ2-1; 9 bases line up with TRBD1. In germline, CDR1 is SNHLY, CDR2 FYNNEI. This CDR3 contains 15 residues. The ends lost 6 bases at V and 0 bases at J; junction bases unmatched: 3. The CDR3 reads CASRDRGSSYNEQFF. As DNA, the CDR3 is TGTGCCAGCAGGGACAGGGGCTCCTCCTACAATGAGCAGTTCTTC.

The chain links TRBV11-2 to TRBJ1-2; 7 bases are shared with TRBD1. The V and J ends lost 4 bases and 3 bases, in that order; junction bases with no gene match: 2. CDR1 SGHAT and CDR2 FQNNGV come from the germline V gene. This CDR3 region has 13 residues. The CDR3 DNA reads as TGTGCCAGCAGCTCGGGACAGTACTATGGCTACACCTTC. Protein sequence: CASSSGQYYGYTF.

The J gene is TRBJ2-1, the V gene TRBV15, with D possibly being TRBD1 or TRBD2 (5 bases each). CDR1 and CDR2 (germline): LNHNV, YYDKDF (reference sequence). This CDR3 spans 14 amino acids. V was shortened by 1 base and J by 7 bases, with 11 bases between the two germline ends. The CDR3 reads CATSRGGKANEQFF. The CDR3, as DNA: TGTGCCACCAGCAGAGGGGGGAAAGCGAATGAGCAGTTCTTC.

The V and J genes are TRBV30 and TRBJ1-4, with D possibly matching TRBD1 (5 bases). The ends were cut back, 1 base at V and 7 bases at J, with 13 bases in the middle. The V gene's germline CDR1 is GTSNPN and CDR2 SVGIG (reference sequence). There are 14 residues in the CDR3. The CDR3 coding sequence is TGTGCCTGGAGTGCGGGCAGGGCGCGTGAAAAACTGTTTTTT. Its translation is CAWSAGRAREKLFF.

This chain uses TRBV5-1 with TRBJ2-1; 8 bases line up with TRBD1. After removal of 4 bases from V and 8 bases from J, the junction contained 8 bases not matched to a gene. The CDR3 extends over 14 amino acids. Germline CDR1 reads SGHRS; CDR2 reads YFSETQ. The CDR3 sequence: CASSRIRQGHEQFF. CDR3 DNA sequence: TGCGCCAGCAGCCGAATTCGACAGGGGCATGAGCAGTTCTTC.

This clone was seen repeatedly, ten times or more. The rearrangement uses TRBV12-5 and TRBJ1-6, with a possible D match to TRBD1 (6 bases). The germline gives CDR1 LGHNT, CDR2 FRNRAP. The CDR3 totals 16 residues. V lost 0 bases and J lost 6, with 12 bases in between. The CDR3 protein is CASGLVLDRRNSPLHF. CDR3 nucleotides: TGTGCTAGTGGTTTGGTTCTGGACAGACGTAATTCACCCCTCCACTTT.

The rearrangement joins TRBV30 to TRBJ1-1; 7 bases are shared with TRBD1. The CDR3 length is 13 residues. Germline V lookup: CDR1 GTSNPN, CDR2 SVGIG (reference sequence). V trimming: 2 bases; J trimming: 6 bases; junction bases outside the gene matches: 6. The CDR3 here is CAWSRTGVSEAFF. CDR3 DNA: TGTGCCTGGAGTAGGACAGGAGTCTCTGAAGCTTTCTTT.

The chain carries TRBV5-1 and TRBJ1-3, with 11 bases that match TRBD1. The CDR3 runs to 18 residues. Unmatched junction bases numbered 10, after V lost 4 bases and J lost 1 base. Germline V gene data show CDR1 as SGHRS and CDR2 as YFSETQ. In nucleotides, the CDR3 is TGCGCCAGCAGCCCCCGGACAGGGGGCGCTTTGTCTGGAAACACCATATATTTT. The encoded protein is CASSPRTGGALSGNTIYF.

The gene calls are TRBV30 and TRBJ1-1; 7 bases align to TRBD1. Germline V CDR1 and CDR2: GTSNPN, SVGIG (reference sequence). Losses at the gene ends were 8 bases for V and 1 base for J; bases not matched to a gene: 7. This CDR3 has 13 residues. The CDR3 bases are TGTGCCGGACTTAGGGGGCCGAACACTGAAGCTTTCTTT. Protein: CAGLRGPNTEAFF.